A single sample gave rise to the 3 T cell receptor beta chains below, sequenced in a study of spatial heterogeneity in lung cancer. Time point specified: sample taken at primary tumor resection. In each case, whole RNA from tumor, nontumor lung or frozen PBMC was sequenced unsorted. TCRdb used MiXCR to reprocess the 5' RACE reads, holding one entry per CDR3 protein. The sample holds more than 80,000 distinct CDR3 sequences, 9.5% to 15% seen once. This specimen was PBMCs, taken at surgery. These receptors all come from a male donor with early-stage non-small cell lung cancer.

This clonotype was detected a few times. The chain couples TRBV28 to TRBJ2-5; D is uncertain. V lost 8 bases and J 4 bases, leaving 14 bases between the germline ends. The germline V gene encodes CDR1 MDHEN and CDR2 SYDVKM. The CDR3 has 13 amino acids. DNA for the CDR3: TGTGCCAGCGCGGACCAATACCGAGAGACCCAGTACTTC. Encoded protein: CASADQYRETQYF.

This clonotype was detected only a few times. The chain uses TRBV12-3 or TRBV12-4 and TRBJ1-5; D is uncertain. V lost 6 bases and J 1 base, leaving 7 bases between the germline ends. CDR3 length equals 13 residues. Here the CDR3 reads CASSYDSNQPQHF. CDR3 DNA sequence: TGTGCCAGCAGCTATGACAGCAATCAGCCCCAGCATTTT.

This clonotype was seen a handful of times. CDR3 sequence (DNA): TGTGCCAGCAGTTCCACAGGGGCCCATGGCTACACCTTC. Its protein product is CASSSTGAHGYTF. V is TRBV28 and J is TRBJ1-2; 7 nucleotides align to TRBD1. Germline CDR1 reads MDHEN; CDR2 reads SYDVKM. The CDR3 is 13 amino acids. V trimming: 4 bases; J trimming: 6 bases; junction bases outside the gene matches: 5.